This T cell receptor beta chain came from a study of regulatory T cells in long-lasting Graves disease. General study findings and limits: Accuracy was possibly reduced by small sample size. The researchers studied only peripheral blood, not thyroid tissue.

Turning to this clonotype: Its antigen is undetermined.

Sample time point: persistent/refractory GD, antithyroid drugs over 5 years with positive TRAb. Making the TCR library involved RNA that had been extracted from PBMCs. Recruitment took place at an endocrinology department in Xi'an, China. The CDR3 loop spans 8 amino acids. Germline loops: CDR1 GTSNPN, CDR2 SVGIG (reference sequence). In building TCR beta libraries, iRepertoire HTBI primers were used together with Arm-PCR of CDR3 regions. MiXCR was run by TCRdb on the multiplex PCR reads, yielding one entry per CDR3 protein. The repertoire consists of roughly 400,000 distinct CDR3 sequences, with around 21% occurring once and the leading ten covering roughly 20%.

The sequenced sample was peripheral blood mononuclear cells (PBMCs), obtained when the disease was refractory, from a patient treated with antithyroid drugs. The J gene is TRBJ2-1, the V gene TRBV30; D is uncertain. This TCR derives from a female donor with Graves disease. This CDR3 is CVFNEQFF. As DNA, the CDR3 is TGTGTTTTCAATGAGCAGTTCTTC.